This is a list of T cell receptor beta chains from one sample in a study of T cell responses to AZD1222 COVID-19 vaccine. Some clones are missing from TCRdb's copy, which holds only in-frame ones; the method was immunoSEQ multiplex PCR. The sample shows 75,000 to 95,000 clones, less than 95% of them seen only once. The starting material was peripheral blood, obtained 28 days after the second AZD1222 dose. All receptors derive from an adult who received the AZD1222 COVID-19 vaccine. Both conserved end residues are part of each CDR3. A D gene is named only where the DNA matches it firmly. Clone size appears in some rows only: once, few, many, or a class for an expanded clone.

J gene: TRBJ2-1; clone size: once; D gene: .; V gene: TRBV5-1; CDR3 DNA: TGCGCCAGCAGCTTATCGGGCTCCTACAATGAGCAGTTCTTC; CDR3 protein: CASSLSGSYNEQFF
J gene: TRBJ2-7; clone size: .; D gene: TRBD2; V gene: TRBV6-5; CDR3 DNA: TGTGCCAGCTATAGCGGGACTTTTCCCTACGAGCAGTACTTC; CDR3 protein: CASYSGTFPYEQYF
J gene: TRBJ1-1; clone size: .; D gene: .; V gene: TRBV28; CDR3 DNA: TGTGCCAGCACTCATCAGCAGAACACTGAAGCTTTCTTT; CDR3 protein: CASTHQQNTEAFF
J gene: TRBJ1-4; clone size: .; D gene: .; V gene: TRBV5-1; CDR3 DNA: TGCGCCAGCAGCTTGCGGGACAATAATGAAAAACTGTTTTTT; CDR3 protein: CASSLRDNNEKLFF
J gene: TRBJ2-1; clone size: .; D gene: TRBD1; V gene: TRBV5-6; CDR3 DNA: TGTGCCAGCAGCGGAGGACAGGGATCGGTTGATGAGCAGTTCTTC; CDR3 protein: CASSGGQGSVDEQFF
J gene: TRBJ2-7; clone size: .; D gene: TRBD2; V gene: TRBV28; CDR3 DNA: TGTGCCAGCACCGCTAGCGGAGAACCTTACGAGCAGTACTTC; CDR3 protein: CASTASGEPYEQYF
J gene: TRBJ1-5; clone size: .; D gene: TRBD1; V gene: TRBV6-1; CDR3 DNA: TGTGCCAGCAGTGAGGCGGACAGGCAAAATCAGCCCCAGCATTTT; CDR3 protein: CASSEADRQNQPQHF
J gene: TRBJ1-1; clone size: once; D gene: .; V gene: TRBV19; CDR3 DNA: TGTGCCAGTAGTATAGGGACACCCCCTCCTGAAGCTTTCTTT; CDR3 protein: CASSIGTPPPEAFF
J gene: TRBJ1-4; clone size: .; D gene: .; V gene: TRBV7-9; CDR3 DNA: TGTGCCAGCAGCTTAGATACGACAGGTCGGGTCGAAAAACTGTTTTTT; CDR3 protein: CASSLDTTGRVEKLFF
J gene: TRBJ1-2; clone size: .; D gene: .; V gene: TRBV7-2; CDR3 DNA: TGTGCCAGCAGCCCTAGGACGATGGATGGCTACACCTTC; CDR3 protein: CASSPRTMDGYTF
J gene: TRBJ2-7; clone size: .; D gene: .; V gene: TRBV5-6; CDR3 DNA: TGTGCCAGCAGCAACTTAGGGGTTGGCGAGCAGTACTTC; CDR3 protein: CASSNLGVGEQYF
J gene: TRBJ2-7; clone size: once; D gene: TRBD1; V gene: TRBV19; CDR3 DNA: TGTGCCAGTAGGGCCGGGACAGGGGTTCAGCAGTACTTC; CDR3 protein: CASRAGTGVQQYF
J gene: TRBJ2-5; clone size: .; D gene: TRBD2; V gene: TRBV4-3; CDR3 DNA: TGCGCCAGCAGCCCATTCACGGGGGGGGCCTGGGGAGAGACCCAGTACTTC; CDR3 protein: CASSPFTGGAWGETQYF
J gene: TRBJ1-2; clone size: .; D gene: TRBD1; V gene: TRBV6-5; CDR3 DNA: TGTGCCACCGGACAGGGTTCTGGCTACACCTTC; CDR3 protein: CATGQGSGYTF
J gene: TRBJ2-2; clone size: .; D gene: TRBD1; V gene: TRBV5-5; CDR3 DNA: TGTGCCAGCAGCATTTTGGGACAGGGGGGCACCGGGGAGCTGTTTTTT; CDR3 protein: CASSILGQGGTGELFF
J gene: TRBJ2-7; clone size: .; D gene: TRBD2; V gene: TRBV20-1; CDR3 DNA: TGCAGTGCTAGTTTTGAGGGGGCTAGCGGGAGCTCAATCCACGAGCAGTACTTC; CDR3 protein: CSASFEGASGSSIHEQYF
J gene: TRBJ1-5; clone size: .; D gene: .; V gene: TRBV20-1; CDR3 DNA: TGCAGTGCTACCGTGGGTCAGCCCCAGCATTTT; CDR3 protein: CSATVGQPQHF
J gene: TRBJ2-5; clone size: .; D gene: .; V gene: TRBV10-1; CDR3 DNA: TGCGCCAGCAGTGATGACCCCCTAGCTGGGGTCGTGGAGACCCAGTACTTC; CDR3 protein: CASSDDPLAGVVETQYF